The 6 T cell receptor beta chains presented below share a single source sample, sequenced in a study of blood T cell repertoires in COVID-19. TCRdb's copy holds only in-frame clones and misses some; the assay was immunoSEQ multiplex PCR. Of 270,000 or so clones listed, about 88% are singletons. Sequenced sample: peripheral blood. Receptors were obtained from a woman in her thirties or forties who had recovered from COVID-19.

V gene TRBV5-4 combines with J gene TRBJ2-1; 9 bases are shared with TRBD2. V lost 2 bases to trimming and J lost 0 bases; unmatched junction nucleotides: 9. Germline CDR1 SGHNT, CDR2 YYREEE (reference sequence). This CDR3 is built from 18 residues. The CDR3 here is CASSFPASGIGSYNEQFF. The CDR3 nucleotides are TGTGCCAGCAGCTTTCCGGCTAGCGGGATAGGCTCCTACAATGAGCAGTTCTTC.

V gene TRBV6-5 combines with J gene TRBJ2-1; 10 bases fit TRBD1. V dropped 2 bases and J dropped 7; count of bases not matched to a gene: 5. Germline CDR1 is MNHEY and CDR2 is SVGAGI. The CDR3 sequence is 15 residues long. In DNA, the CDR3 is TGTGCCAGCAGTTACCATCGGACAGGGGGGAATGAGCAGTTCTTC. Encoded protein: CASSYHRTGGNEQFF.

The rearrangement uses TRBV2 and TRBJ1-6, with 7 bases matching TRBD1. CDR1 is SNHLY and CDR2 is FYNNEI in the germline V gene. CDR3 length: 12 residues. V was clipped by 9 bases and J by 5 bases; unmatched bases: 1. The CDR3 nucleotides are TGTGCCAGTGGGACAGATAATTCACCCCTCCACTTT. Protein sequence: CASGTDNSPLHF.

The chain uses TRBV7-3 and TRBJ2-1, with TRBD2 as a possible D gene (6 bases). The CDR3 is 15 amino acids. The V end lost 4 bases, the J end lost 8 bases, and 18 bases lay between the germline ends. Germline V gene sequence: CDR1 SGHTA, CDR2 FQGTGA. CDR3 region: CASSSTSSGFDEQFF. CDR3 DNA: TGTGCCAGCAGCTCGACTAGTAGCGGATTTGATGAGCAGTTCTTC.

The chain recombines TRBV9 with TRBJ2-7; D is undetermined. Germline CDR1 SGDLS, CDR2 YYNGEE. The CDR3 has 13 residues. V was clipped by 0 bases and J by 6 bases, with 10 bases between them. CDR3 in amino acids: CASSVGDSSEQYF. CDR3 DNA sequence: TGTGCCAGCAGCGTAGGAGATAGTTCCGAGCAGTACTTC.

The chain recombines TRBV19 with TRBJ1-2, with TRBD1 identical over 7 bases. V shed 3 bases and J 6 bases; nucleotides not matched to a gene: 4. The length of the CDR3 is 13 residues. Germline V CDR1 and CDR2: LNHDA, SQIVND (reference sequence). The CDR3 region has the DNA TGTGCCAGTAGTATCGACAGGGCGCATGGCTACACCTTC. Translation gives CASSIDRAHGYTF.